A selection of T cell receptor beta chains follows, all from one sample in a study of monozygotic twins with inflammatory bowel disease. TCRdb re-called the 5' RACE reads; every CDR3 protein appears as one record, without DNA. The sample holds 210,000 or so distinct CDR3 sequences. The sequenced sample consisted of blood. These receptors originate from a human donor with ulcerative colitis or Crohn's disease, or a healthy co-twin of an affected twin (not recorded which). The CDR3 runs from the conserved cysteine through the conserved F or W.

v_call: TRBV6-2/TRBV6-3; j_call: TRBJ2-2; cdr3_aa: CASGREGTGELFF
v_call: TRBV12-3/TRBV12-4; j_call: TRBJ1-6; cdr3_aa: CASSLDGTGNSPLHF
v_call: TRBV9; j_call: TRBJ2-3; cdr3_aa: CASSGAPGLAGGPQAQYF
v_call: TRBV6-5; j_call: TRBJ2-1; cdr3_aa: CASSYPFLTSGAYNEQFF
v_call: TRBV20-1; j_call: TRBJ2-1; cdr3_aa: CSARSDLAGGYNEQFF
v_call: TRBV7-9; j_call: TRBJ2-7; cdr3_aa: CASSLDGDSYEQYF
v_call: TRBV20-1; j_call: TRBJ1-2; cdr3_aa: CSARDRVGDGYTF
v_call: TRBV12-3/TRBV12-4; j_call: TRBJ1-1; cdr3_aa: CASSHTTENTEAFF
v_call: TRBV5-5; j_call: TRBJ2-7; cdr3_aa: CASSLGGLAYEQYF
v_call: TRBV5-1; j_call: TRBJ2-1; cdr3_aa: CASSFGTPRLSSYNEQFF
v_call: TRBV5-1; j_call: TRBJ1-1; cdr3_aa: CASSLGQNLNTEAFF
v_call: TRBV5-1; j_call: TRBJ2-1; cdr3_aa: CASSLAARTSGGVIEQFF
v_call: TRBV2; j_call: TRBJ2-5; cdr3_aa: CASRDRGLAETQYF
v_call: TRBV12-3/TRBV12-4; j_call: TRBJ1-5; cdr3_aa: CASREGSNQPQHF
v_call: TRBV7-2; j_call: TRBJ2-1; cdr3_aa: CASSFGLEQFF
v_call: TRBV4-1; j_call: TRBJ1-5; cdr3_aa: CASSQGPELGQPQHF
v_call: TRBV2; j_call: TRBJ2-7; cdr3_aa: CASSVWADEQYF
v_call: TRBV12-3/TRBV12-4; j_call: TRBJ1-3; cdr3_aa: CASSFMGSSGNTIYF
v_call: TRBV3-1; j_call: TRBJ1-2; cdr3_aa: CASSQDGTGGYGYTF
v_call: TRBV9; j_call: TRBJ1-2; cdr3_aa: CASSEGQGPNYGYTF
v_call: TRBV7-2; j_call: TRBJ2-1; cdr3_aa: CASSPNLAPSYNEQFF
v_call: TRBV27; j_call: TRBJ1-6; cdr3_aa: CASSLRRFDNSPLHF
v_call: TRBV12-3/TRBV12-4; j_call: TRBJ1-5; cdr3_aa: CASSLAGGDQPQHF
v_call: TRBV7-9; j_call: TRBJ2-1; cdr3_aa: CASSSQGDDEQFF
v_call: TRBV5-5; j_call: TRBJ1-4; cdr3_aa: CASSLGGTNEKLFF
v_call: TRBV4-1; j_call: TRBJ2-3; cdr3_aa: CASSQGGGALDTQYF
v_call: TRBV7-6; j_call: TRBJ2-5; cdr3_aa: CASSLAAPQAKQETQYF
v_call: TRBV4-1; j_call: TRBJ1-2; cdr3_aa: CASSQEVWTSLEYGYTF
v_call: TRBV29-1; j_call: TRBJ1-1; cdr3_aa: CSVRGKNTEAFF
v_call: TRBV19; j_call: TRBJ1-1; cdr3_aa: CASSIVGHTNTEAFF
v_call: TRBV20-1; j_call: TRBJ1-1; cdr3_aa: CSAGPQMNTEAFF
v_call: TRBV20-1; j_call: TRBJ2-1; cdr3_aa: CSARGTSGYNEQFF
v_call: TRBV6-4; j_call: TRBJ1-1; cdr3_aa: CASSVTMNTEAFF
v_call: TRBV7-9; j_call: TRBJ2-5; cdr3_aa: CASGLAGGQETQYF
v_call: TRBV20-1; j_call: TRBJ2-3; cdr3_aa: CSARVLAVTDTQYF
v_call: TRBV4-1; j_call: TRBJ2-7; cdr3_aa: CASSQGSSYEQYF
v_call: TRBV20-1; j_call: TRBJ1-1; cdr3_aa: CSRLVNTEAFF
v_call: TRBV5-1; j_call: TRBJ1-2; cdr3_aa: CASSLGDAVDIYGYTF
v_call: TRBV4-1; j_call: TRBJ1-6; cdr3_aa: CASSQENNSPLHF
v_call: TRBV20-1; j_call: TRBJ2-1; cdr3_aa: CSARGGAPANEQFF
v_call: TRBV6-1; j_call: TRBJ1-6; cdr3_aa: CASIGTGNYNSPLHF
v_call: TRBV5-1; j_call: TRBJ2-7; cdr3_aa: CASSPRVGGLNEQYF
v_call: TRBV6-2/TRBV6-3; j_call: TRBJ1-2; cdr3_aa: CAGRGDVGYGYTF
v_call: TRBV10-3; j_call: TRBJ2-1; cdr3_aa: CAISEGGLAATSYNEQFF
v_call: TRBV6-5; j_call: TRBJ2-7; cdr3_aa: CASSFSGSSSYEQYF
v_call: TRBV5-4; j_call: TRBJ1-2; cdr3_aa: CASSLPGGGYGYTF
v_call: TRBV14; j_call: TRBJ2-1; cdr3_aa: CASSPRGREYNEQFF
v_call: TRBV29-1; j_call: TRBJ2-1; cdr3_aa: CSGESGATSNEQFF
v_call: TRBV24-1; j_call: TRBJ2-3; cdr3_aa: CATSDLNHLADTQYF
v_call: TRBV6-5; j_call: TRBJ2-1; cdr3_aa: CASRRGGVSSYNEQFF
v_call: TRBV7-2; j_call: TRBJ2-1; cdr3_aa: CASSSGTGRNEQFF
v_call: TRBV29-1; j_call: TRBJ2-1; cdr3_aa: CSVGAGFSYNEQFF
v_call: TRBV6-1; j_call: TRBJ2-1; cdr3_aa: CASLGGGGRNEQFF
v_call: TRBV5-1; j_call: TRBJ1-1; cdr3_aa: CASSLIGDTEAFF